This paragraph covers one T cell receptor (beta chain) sequence. What it binds is not known. With V trimmed by 2 bases and J by 12 bases, 4 bases remained unmatched. Germline V lookup: CDR1 SGHAT, CDR2 FQDESV (reference sequence). This CDR3 region has 12 residues. This entry belongs to a study of CD8 T cells in ankylosing spondylitis. Whole-study results and caveats: Disease-linked clones were CD8+ and relatively rare in peripheral blood. Disease-associated clones were reportedly significantly overrepresented in matched ankylosing spondylitis synovial fluid. Earlier authors reported some of these motif variants in reactive arthritis synovial fluid and blood. A TCR beta motif made of roughly eight highly homologous variants seemed typical of ankylosing spondylitis blood.

The authors made TCR beta libraries by quantitative 5'-RACE with molecular barcodes. TCRdb independently ran MiXCR on the 5' RACE reads; one entry per CDR3 protein. The sample contains roughly 700,000 distinct CDR3 sequences, roughly 19% of which appear only once. The sequenced material came from blood, either unsorted or a sorted T cell fraction (not recorded which). This chain uses TRBV11-1 with TRBJ2-5, with 9 bases aligning to TRBD1. The TCR originated in a male donor with ankylosing spondylitis. CDR3 protein: CASSLPGQGKYF. The CDR3 DNA reads as TGTGCCAGCAGCTTACCGGGACAGGGAAAGTACTTC.